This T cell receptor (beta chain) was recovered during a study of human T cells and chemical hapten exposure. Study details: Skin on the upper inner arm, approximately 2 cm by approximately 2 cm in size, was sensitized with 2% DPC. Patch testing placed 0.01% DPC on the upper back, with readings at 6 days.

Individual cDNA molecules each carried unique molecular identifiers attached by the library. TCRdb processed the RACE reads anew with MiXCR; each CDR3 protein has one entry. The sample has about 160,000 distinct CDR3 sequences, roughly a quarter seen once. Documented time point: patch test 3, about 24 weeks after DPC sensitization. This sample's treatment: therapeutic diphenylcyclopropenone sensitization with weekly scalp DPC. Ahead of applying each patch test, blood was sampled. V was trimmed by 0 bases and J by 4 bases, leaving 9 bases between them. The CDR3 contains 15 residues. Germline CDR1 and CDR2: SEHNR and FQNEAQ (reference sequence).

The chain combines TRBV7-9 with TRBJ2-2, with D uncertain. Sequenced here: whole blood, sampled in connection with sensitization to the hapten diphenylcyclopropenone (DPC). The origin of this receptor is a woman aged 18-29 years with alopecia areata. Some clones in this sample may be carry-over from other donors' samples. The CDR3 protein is CASSLATRPTGELFF. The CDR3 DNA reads TGTGCCAGCAGCTTAGCGACAAGACCCACCGGGGAGCTGTTTTTT.